This T cell receptor (beta chain) stems from a study of beta chain features in type 1 diabetes. Whole-study findings and limits: Because the template was cDNA, high-expressing cells might be over-represented. Type 1 diabetes patients had moderately but significantly shorter TCRB CDR3s in all four CD4+ subsets. Junctions at VDJ sites from type 1 diabetes patients had fewer insertions and more deletions.

This CDR3 is built from 15 residues. The germline CDR1 and CDR2 sequences are SGDLS and YYNGEE. The V and J ends lost 1 base and 0 bases, in that order; junction bases with no gene match: 0. Expressed TCRB transcripts were sequenced after all isolated RNA was converted to cDNA. The table came from immunoSEQ multiplex PCR; TCRdb's copy has only in-frame clones and leaves some out. The sample yields 250,000 to 350,000 clones, approximately 15% seen once. This clone came up a few times. Its antigen remains unidentified. This sequence originates from a man aged 18 to 29 with type 1 diabetes. This chain joins TRBV9 and TRBJ2-7; TRBD2 agrees at 11 bases. The specimen sequenced was naive CD4+ T cells from blood. CDR3 in DNA: TGTGCCAGCAGCGTAACTAGCGGGGGCTCCTACGAGCAGTACTTC. Amino acid sequence: CASSVTSGGSYEQYF.